The clone carrying this T cell receptor beta chain has only a few counts. Comparators were a few non-transplant cancer patients without known GI disease. This entry belongs to a study of tissue T cells after allogeneic stem cell transplantation. With 3 bases removed from V and 2 bases from J, the gap between germline ends came to 10 bases. Looked up from germline, CDR1 is MDHEN and CDR2 is SYDVKM. This CDR3 contains 14 residues. TCRdb's copy holds only in-frame clones and misses some; the assay was immunoSEQ multiplex PCR. The profile shows roughly 6,100 clones, around 70% of them singletons. The sample here was tissue from the rectum, taken at autopsy. The chain combines TRBV28 with TRBJ1-1; possible D gene TRBD1, 6 bases. The sequence derives from a woman aged 18-50 years with breast cancer. This CDR3 reads CASSLWGRNTEAFF. The CDR3 DNA sequence: TGTGCCAGCAGTTTGTGGGGGCGAAACACTGAAGCTTTCTTT. Filled out from reference TRBV28 and TRBJ1-1, the complete variable domain reads DVKVTQSSRYLVKRTGEKVFLECVQDMDHENMFWYRQDPGLGLRLIYFSYDVKMKEKGDIPEGYSVSREKKERFSLILESASTNQTSMYLCASSLWGRNTEAFFGQGTRLTVV.